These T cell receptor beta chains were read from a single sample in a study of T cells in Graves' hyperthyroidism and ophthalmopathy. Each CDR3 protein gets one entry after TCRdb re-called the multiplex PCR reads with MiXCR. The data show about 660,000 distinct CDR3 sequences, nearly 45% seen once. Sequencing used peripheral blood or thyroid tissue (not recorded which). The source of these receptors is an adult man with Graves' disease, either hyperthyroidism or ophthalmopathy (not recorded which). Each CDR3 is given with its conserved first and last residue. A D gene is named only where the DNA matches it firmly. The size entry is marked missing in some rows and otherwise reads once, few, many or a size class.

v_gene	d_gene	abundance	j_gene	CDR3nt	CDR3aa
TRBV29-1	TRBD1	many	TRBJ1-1	TGCAGCGTTGTTCACAGGGGTTTTGGCACTGAAGCTTTCTTT	CSVVHRGFGTEAFF
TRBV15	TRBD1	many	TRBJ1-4	TGTGCCACCAGCAGAGCGGGACAGGGGTTGGAAAAACTGTTTTTT	CATSRAGQGLEKLFF
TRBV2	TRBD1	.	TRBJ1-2	TGTGCCAGCAGTGAATTACGGACAGGGGATGGCTACACCTTC	CASSELRTGDGYTF
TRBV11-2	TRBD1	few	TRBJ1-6	TGTGCCAGCAGTGGACAGGGGGCTGGTAATTCACCCCTCCACTTT	CASSGQGAGNSPLHF
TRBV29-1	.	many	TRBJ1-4	TGCAGCGTTGAAGATGGAGGAAATGAAAAACTGTTTTTT	CSVEDGGNEKLFF
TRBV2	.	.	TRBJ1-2	TGTGCCAGCAGTTTGTTCCGTGATTCTTATGGCTACACCTTC	CASSLFRDSYGYTF
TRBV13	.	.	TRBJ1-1	TGTGCCAGCAGGGAACAGGGTAGTGACACTGAAGCTTTCTTT	CASREQGSDTEAFF
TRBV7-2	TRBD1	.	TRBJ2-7	TGTGCCAGCAGCTTGTATAACCCGACAGGGGGCAACGAGCAGTACTTC	CASSLYNPTGGNEQYF
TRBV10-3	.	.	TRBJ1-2	TGTGCCATCAGCAAGGACAGATCTAACTATGGCTACACCTTC	CAISKDRSNYGYTF
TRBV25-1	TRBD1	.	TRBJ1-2	TGTGCCTGGAGTACCACCCGGGACAGGGGAGGCTACACCTTC	CAWSTTRDRGGYTF
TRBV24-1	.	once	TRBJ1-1	TGTGCCAGCACCAAGACAGGGAACACTGAAGCTTTCTTT	CASTKTGNTEAFF
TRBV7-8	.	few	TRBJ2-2	TGTGCCAGCAGCTTAATGGCCGGGTCCACCGGGGAGCTGTTTTTT	CASSLMAGSTGELFF
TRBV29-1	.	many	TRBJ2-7	TGCAGCGTTGATGTGAACTACGAGCAGTACTTC	CSVDVNYEQYF
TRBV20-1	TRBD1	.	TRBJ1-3	TGCAGTGCTTCCCGCCGGGACAGCAGGGGAAACACCATATATTTT	CSASRRDSRGNTIYF
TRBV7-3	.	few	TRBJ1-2	TGTGCCAGCAGCTTGGGCGACCAGGGACTTGGCTATGGCTACACCTTC	CASSLGDQGLGYGYTF
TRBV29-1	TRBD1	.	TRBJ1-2	TGCAGCGCCAAGGAGGGGGCCTGCACCTTC	CSAKEGACTF
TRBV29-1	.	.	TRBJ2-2	TGCAGCGTCCTGGTGTGGGGGAGCACCGGGGAGCTGTTTTTT	CSVLVWGSTGELFF
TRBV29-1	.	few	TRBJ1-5	TGCAGTTTAGATAGCAATCAGCCCCAGCATTTT	CSLDSNQPQHF
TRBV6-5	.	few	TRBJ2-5	TGTGCCAGCAGCCACTCAGGGGATGCGGAGACCCAGTACTTC	CASSHSGDAETQYF
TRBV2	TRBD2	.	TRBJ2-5	TGTGCCAGCAGCCAAAATGCGGGAGTGGAGACCCAGTACTTC	CASSQNAGVETQYF
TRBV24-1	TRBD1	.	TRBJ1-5	TGTGCCACCAGTGATTTATCGGGACAGCGTAATCAGCCCCAGCATTTT	CATSDLSGQRNQPQHF
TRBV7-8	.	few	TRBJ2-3	TGTGCCAGCAGCTTCTCTACCGCTAGCACAGATACGCAGTATTTT	CASSFSTASTDTQYF
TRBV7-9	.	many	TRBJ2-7	TGTGCCAGCAGCCACCCCTCTTCCTACGAGCAGTACTTC	CASSHPSSYEQYF
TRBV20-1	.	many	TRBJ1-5	TGCAGTGCTAGGCCCGCTTATAGCAATCAGCCCCAGCATTTT	CSARPAYSNQPQHF
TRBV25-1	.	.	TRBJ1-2	TGTGCCGCGAAATATGGCTACACCTTC	CAAKYGYTF
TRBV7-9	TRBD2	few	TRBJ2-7	TGTGCCAGCAGCCAGGGACTAGCGGTTTCCTACGAGCAGTACTTC	CASSQGLAVSYEQYF
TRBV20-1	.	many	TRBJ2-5	TGCAGTGCAAGGATTAGACAAGAGACCCAGTACTTC	CSARIRQETQYF
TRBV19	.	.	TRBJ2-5	TGTGCCAGTGAGGATACCCAAGAGACCCAGTACTTC	CASEDTQETQYF
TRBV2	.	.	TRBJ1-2	TGTGCCAGCAGTGCTAGTGGGGGCGCAGGTGGCTACACCTTC	CASSASGGAGGYTF
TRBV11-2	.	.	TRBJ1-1	TGTGCCAGCAGGTCTAAGGACCGAGGCGTCCCTGAAGCTTTCTTT	CASRSKDRGVPEAFF
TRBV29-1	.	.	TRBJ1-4	TGCAGCGTGTCCGGACCGGGTAATGAAAAACTGTTTTTT	CSVSGPGNEKLFF
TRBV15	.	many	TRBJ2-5	TGTGCCACCAGCAGAGATTGGGGCAGCCTCGAGACCCAGTACTTC	CATSRDWGSLETQYF
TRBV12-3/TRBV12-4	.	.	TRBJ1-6	TGTGCCAGCAGTCCTCCGGGAGGGGCCCTCCACTTT	CASSPPGGALHF
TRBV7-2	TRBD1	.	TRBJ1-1	TGTGCCAGCAGCTTAGCAATGGGATGGCAGGGGGGCGGCACTGAAGCTTTCTTT	CASSLAMGWQGGGTEAFF
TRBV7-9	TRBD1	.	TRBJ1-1	TGTGCCAGCACTGTCCGGGACAGCGAAGGGTCCATCTTT	CASTVRDSEGSIF
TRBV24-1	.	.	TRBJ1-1	TGTGCCACCAGTGATTCGTCAGGTAGTAACACTGAAGCTTTCTTT	CATSDSSGSNTEAFF
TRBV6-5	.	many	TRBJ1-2	TGTGCCAGCAGTTTTGTCGGGGGACGCAACTATGGCTACACCTTC	CASSFVGGRNYGYTF
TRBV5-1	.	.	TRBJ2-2	TGCGCCAGCAGCTTTAGCGGCCCCAACACCGGGGAGCTGTTTTTT	CASSFSGPNTGELFF
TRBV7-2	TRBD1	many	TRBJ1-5	TGTGCCAGCAGGGCGGGGACAGGGGACAATCAGCCCCAGCATTTT	CASRAGTGDNQPQHF
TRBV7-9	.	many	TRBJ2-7	TGTGCCAGCAGCTTTCAACGCGGCACCTACGAGCAGTACTTC	CASSFQRGTYEQYF
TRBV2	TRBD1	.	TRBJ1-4	TGTGCCAGCAGCTTGGACCAGGGGGACGAAAAACTGTTTTTT	CASSLDQGDEKLFF
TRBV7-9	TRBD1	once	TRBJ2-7	TGTGCCAGCAGTAGCCGGGACAGGGACTACGAGCAGTACTTC	CASSSRDRDYEQYF
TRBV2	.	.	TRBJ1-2	TGTGCCAGCAGTTTTAGTGGACGGCTCCTCTATGGCTACACCTTC	CASSFSGRLLYGYTF
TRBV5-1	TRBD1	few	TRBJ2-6	TGCGCCAGCAGCTTGCCCACCGGGACAGGCTCTGGGGCCAACGTCCTGACTTTC	CASSLPTGTGSGANVLTF
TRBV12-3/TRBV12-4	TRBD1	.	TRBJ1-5	TGTGCCAGCAGTTTAAGGGACAGGGGGCTTTATAGCAATCAGCCCCAGCATTTT	CASSLRDRGLYSNQPQHF
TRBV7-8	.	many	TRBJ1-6	TGTGCCAGCAGCCCTGCATTGAATTCACCCCTCCACTTT	CASSPALNSPLHF
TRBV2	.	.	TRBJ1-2	.	CASSWGSGNTF
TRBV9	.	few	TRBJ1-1	TGTGCCAGCAGCGAAATTGAAACCGGTGAAGCTTTCTTT	CASSEIETGEAFF
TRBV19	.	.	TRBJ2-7	TGTGCCAGTAGTATAGATGGTCTCTCGACAGGCACCTACGAGCAGTACTTC	CASSIDGLSTGTYEQYF
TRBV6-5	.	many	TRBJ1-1	TGTGCCAGCAGCCGACCCAACACTGAAGCTTTCTTT	CASSRPNTEAFF
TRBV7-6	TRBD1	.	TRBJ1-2	TGTGCCAGCAGCTTAAGGGTATACAGGGGGCCTGACTATGGCTACACCTTC	CASSLRVYRGPDYGYTF
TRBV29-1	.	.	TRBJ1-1	TGCAGCGCCTACATGGTATACACTGAAGCTTTCTTT	CSAYMVYTEAFF
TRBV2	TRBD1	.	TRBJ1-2	TGTGCCAGCAGTGAGGACAGGGTTGACGGCTACACCTTC	CASSEDRVDGYTF
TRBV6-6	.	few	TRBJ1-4	TGTGCCAGCAGTTACCTACAGGGTGAAAAACTGTTTTTT	CASSYLQGEKLFF
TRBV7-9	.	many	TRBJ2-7	TGTGCCAGCAGCCCCGACTTCTACGAGCAGTACTTC	CASSPDFYEQYF
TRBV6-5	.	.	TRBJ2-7	TGTGCCAGCAGTTACTCAGGGGGGCAGGGGTTGGACGAGCAGTACTTC	CASSYSGGQGLDEQYF
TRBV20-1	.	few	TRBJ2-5	TGCAGTGCTAGTTCTGGGGGCCAAGAGACCCAGTACTTC	CSASSGGQETQYF
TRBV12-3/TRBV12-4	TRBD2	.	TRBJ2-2	TGTGCCAGCAGCTACCAGATAGCGGGCCCCACCGGGGAGCTGTTTTTT	CASSYQIAGPTGELFF